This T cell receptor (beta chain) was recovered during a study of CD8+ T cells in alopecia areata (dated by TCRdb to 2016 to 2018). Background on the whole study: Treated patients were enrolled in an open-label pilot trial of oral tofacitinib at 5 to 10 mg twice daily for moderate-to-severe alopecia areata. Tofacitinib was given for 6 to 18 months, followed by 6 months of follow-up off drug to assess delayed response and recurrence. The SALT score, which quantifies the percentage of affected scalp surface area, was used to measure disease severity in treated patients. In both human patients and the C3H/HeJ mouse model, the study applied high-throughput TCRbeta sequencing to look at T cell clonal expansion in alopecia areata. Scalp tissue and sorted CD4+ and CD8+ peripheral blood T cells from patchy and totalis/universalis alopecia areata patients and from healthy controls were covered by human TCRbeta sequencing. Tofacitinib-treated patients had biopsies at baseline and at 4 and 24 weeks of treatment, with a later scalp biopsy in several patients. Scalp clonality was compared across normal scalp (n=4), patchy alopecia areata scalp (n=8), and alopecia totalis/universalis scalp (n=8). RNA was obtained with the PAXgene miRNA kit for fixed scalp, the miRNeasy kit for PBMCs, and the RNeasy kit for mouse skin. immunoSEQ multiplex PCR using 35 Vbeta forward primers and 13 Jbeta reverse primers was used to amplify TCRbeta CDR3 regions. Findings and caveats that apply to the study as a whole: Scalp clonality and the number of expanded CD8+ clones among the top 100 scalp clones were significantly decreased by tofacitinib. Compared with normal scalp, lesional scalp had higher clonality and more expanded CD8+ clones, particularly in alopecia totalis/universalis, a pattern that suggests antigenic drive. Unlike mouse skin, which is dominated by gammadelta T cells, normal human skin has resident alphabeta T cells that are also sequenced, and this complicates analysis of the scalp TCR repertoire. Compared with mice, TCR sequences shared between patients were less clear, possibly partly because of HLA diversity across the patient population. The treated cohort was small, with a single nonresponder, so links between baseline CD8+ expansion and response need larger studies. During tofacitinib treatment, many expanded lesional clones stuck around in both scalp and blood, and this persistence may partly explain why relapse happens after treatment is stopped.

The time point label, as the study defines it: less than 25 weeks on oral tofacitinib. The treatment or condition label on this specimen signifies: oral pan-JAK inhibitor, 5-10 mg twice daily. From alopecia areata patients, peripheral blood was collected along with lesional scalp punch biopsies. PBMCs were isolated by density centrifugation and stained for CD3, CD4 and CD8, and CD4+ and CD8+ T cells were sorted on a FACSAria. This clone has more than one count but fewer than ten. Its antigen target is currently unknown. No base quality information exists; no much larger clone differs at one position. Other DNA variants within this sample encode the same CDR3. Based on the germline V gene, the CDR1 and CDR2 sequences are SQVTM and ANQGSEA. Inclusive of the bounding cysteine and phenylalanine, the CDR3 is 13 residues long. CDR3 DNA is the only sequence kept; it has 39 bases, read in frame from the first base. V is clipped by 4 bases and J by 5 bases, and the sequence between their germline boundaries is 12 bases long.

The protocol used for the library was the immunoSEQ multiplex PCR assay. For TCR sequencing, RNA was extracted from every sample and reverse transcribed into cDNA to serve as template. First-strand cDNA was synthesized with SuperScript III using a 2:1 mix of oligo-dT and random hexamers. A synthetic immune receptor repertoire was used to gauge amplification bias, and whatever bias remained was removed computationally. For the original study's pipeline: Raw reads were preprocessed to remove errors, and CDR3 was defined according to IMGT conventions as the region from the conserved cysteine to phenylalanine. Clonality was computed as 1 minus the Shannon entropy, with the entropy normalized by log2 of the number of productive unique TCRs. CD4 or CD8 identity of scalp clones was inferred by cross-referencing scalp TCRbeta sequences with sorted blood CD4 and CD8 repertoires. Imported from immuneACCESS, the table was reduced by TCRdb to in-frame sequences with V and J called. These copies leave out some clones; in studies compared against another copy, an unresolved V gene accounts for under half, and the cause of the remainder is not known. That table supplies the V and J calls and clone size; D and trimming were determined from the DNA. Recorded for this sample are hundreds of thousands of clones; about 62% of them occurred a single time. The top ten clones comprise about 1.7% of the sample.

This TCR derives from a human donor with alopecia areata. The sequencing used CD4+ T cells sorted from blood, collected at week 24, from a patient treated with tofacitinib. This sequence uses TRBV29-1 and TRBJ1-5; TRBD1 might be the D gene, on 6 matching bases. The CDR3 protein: CSVAGGADQPQHF. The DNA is TGCAGCGTTGCCGGGGGCGCGGATCAGCCCCAGCATTTT.